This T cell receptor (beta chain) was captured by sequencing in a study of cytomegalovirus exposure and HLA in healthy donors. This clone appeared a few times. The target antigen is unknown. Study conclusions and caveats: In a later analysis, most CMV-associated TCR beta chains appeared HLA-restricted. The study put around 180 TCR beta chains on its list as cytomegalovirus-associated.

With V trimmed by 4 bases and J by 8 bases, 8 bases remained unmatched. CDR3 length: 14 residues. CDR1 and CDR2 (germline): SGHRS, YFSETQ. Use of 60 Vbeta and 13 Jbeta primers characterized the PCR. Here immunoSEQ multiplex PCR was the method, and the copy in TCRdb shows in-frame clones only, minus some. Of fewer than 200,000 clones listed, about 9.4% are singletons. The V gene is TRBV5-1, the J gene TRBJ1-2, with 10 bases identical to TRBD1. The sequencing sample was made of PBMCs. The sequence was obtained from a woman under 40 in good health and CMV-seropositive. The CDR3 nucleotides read TGCGCCAGCAGCGACCCCGGGACAGGGGACGGCTACACCTTC. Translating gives CASSDPGTGDGYTF.